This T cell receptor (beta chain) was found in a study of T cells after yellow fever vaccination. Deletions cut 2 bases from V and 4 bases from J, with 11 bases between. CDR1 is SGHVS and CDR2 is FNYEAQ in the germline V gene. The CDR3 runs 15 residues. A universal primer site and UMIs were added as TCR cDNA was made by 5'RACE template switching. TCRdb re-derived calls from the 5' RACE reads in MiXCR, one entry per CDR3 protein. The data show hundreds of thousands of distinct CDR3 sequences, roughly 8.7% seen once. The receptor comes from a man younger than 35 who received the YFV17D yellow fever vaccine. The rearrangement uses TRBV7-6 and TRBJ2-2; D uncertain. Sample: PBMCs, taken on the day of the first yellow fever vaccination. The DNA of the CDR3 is TGTGCCAGCAGCTTAAAAATCAGCTCCACCGGGGAGCTGTTTTTT. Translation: CASSLKISSTGELFF.